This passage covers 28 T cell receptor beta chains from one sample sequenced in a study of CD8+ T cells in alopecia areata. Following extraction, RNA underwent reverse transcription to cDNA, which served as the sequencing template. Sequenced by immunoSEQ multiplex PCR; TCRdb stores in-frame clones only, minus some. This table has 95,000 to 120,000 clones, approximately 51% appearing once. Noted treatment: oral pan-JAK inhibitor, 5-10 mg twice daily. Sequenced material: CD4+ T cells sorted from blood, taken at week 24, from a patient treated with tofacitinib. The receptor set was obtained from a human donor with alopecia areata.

CDR3 sequence: CAWSGGTGGDQPQHF. CDR3 in DNA: TGTGCCTGGAGTGGGGGGACAGGGGGCGATCAGCCCCAGCATTTT. The V and J genes are TRBV30 and TRBJ1-5; TRBD1 matches at 12 bases. Germline CDR1 is GTSNPN and CDR2 is SVGIG (reference sequence). With 1 base clipped from V and 5 bases from J, the junction kept 3 bases outside the gene matches. The CDR3 sequence is 15 residues long.

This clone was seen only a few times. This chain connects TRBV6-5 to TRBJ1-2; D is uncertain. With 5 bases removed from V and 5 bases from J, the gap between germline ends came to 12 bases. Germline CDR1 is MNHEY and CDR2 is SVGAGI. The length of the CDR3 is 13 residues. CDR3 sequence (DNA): TGTGCCAGCAGTCCGCGGGCCGAGTATGGCTACACCTTC. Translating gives CASSPRAEYGYTF.

The CDR3 reads CASSLVGGSYNEQFF. The CDR3 DNA follows: TGTGCCAGCAGCTTAGTGGGGGGCAGCTACAATGAGCAGTTCTTC. V is TRBV7-2 and J is TRBJ2-1; D possibly uses TRBD1 or TRBD2 (6 bases each). With 1 base removed from V and 3 bases from J, the gap between germline ends came to 10 bases. Per germline, CDR1 SGHTA and CDR2 FQGNSA. The CDR3 sequence is 15 residues long.

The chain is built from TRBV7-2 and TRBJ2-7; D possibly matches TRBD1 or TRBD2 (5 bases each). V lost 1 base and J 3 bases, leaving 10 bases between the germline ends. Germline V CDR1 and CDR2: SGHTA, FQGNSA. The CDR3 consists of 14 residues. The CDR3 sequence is CASSLGGARYEQYF. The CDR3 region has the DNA TGTGCCAGCAGCTTAGGAGGGGCGCGCTACGAGCAGTACTTC.

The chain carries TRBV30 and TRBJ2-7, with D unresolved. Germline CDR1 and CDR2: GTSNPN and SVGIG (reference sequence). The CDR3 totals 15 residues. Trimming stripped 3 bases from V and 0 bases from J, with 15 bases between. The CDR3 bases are TGTGCCTGGAGCCTTACTTGGCCTTTCTCCTACGAGCAGTACTTC. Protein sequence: CAWSLTWPFSYEQYF.

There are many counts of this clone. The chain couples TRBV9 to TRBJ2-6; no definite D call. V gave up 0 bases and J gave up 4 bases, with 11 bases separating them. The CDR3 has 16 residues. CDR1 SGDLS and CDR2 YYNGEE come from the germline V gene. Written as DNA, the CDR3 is TGTGCCAGCAGCGTAGAAGGGTTCCCCGGGGCCAACGTCCTGACTTTC. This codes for CASSVEGFPGANVLTF.

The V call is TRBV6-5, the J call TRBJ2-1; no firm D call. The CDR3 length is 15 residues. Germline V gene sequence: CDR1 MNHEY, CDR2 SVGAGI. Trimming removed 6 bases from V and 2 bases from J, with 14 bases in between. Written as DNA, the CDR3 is TGTGCCAGCAGGATACAACTCGGCCCCTACAATGAGCAGTTCTTC. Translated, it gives CASRIQLGPYNEQFF.

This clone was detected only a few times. Written as DNA, the CDR3 is TGTGCCAGCAGCTCTTCCAGGGAGCGGGGGGGTCGTGAGCAGTTCTTC. It is translated as CASSSSRERGGREQFF. The rearrangement links TRBV7-8 to TRBJ2-1; 10 positions agree with TRBD2. Germline CDR1 and CDR2: SGHVS and FQNEAQ. The CDR3 length is 16 residues. With 4 bases clipped from V and 9 bases from J, the junction kept 12 bases outside the gene matches.

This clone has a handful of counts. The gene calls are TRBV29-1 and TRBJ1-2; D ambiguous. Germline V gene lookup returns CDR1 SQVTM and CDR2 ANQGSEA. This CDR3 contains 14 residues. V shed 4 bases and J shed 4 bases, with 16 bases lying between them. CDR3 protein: CSVGPGMGSYGYTF. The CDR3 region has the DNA TGCAGCGTTGGCCCCGGGATGGGTTCCTATGGCTACACCTTC.

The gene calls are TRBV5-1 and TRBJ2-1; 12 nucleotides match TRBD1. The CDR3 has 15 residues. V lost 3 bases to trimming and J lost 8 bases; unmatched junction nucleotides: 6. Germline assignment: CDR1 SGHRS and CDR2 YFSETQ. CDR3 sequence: CASSSLGTGGHEQFF. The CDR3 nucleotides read TGCGCCAGCAGCTCCTTGGGGACAGGGGGCCATGAGCAGTTCTTC.

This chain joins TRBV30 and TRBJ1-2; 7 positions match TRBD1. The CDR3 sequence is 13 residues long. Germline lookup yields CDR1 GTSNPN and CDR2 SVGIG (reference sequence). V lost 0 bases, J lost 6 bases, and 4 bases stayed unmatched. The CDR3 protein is CAWSVKGGNGYTF. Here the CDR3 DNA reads TGTGCCTGGAGTGTAAAAGGGGGCAATGGCTACACCTTC.

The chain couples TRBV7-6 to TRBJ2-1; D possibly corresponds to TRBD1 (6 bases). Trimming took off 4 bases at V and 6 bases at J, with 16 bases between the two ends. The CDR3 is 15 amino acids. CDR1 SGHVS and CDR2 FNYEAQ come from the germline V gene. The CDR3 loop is CASSSTGLRLNEQFF. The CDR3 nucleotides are TGTGCCAGCAGCTCCACAGGGTTGCGCCTCAATGAGCAGTTCTTC.

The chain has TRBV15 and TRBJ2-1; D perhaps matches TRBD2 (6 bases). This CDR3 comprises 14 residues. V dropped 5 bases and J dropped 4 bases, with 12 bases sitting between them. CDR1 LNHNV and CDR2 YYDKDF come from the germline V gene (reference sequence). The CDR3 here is CATSGAGHYNEQFF. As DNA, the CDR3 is TGTGCCACCAGCGGGGCGGGGCATTACAATGAGCAGTTCTTC.

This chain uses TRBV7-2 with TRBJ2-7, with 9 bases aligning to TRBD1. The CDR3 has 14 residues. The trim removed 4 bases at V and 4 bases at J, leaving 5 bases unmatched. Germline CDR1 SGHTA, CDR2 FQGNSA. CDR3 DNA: TGTGCCAGCAGCTCTGGGACAGGGTTGTACGAGCAGTACTTC. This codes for CASSSGTGLYEQYF.

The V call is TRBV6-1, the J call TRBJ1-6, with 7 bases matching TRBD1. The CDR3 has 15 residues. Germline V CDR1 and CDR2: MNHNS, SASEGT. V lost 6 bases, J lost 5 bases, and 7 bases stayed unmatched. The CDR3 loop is CASRGPGGNNSPLHF. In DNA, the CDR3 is TGTGCCAGCAGAGGTCCAGGGGGTAATAATTCACCCCTCCACTTT.

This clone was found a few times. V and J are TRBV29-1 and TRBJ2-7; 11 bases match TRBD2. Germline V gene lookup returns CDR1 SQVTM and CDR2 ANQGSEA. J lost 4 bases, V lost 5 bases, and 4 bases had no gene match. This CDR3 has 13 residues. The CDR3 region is CSVQTSGVYEQYF. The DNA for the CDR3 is TGCAGCGTTCAGACTAGCGGGGTTTACGAGCAGTACTTC.

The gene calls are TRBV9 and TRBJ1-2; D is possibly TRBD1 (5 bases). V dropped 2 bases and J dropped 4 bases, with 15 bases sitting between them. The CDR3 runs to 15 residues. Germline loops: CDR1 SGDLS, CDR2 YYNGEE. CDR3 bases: TGTGCCAGCAGCGTCGCCGGGGAGGGGACCTATGGCTACACCTTC. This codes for CASSVAGEGTYGYTF. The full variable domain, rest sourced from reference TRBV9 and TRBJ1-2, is DSGVTQTPKHLITATGQRVTLRCSPRSGDLSVYWYQQSLDQGLQFLIQYYNGEERAKGNILERFSAQQFPDLHSELNLSSLELGDSALYFCASSVAGEGTYGYTFGSGTRLTVV.

CDR3 region: CAWSGPGGYEQYF. CDR3 sequence (DNA): TGTGCCTGGAGTGGGCCGGGAGGGTACGAGCAGTACTTC. V is TRBV30 and J is TRBJ2-7, with TRBD2 identical over 8 bases. The ends lost 1 base at V and 4 bases at J; junction bases unmatched: 3. The CDR3 consists of 13 residues. The germline V gene has CDR1 GTSNPN and CDR2 SVGIG (reference sequence).

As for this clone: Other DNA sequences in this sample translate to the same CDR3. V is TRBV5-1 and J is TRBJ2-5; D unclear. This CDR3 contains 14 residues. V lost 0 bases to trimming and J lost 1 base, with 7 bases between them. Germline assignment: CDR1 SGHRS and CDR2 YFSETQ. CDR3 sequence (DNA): TGCGCCAGCAGCTTGGGGGCCGCCCAAGAGACCCAGTACTTC. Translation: CASSLGAAQETQYF. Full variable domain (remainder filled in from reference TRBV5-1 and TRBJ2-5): KAGVTQTPRYLIKTRGQQVTLSCSPISGHRSVSWYQQTPGQGLQFLFEYFSETQRNKGNFPGRFSGRQFSNSRSEMNVSTLELGDSALYLCASSLGAAQETQYFGPGTRLLVL.

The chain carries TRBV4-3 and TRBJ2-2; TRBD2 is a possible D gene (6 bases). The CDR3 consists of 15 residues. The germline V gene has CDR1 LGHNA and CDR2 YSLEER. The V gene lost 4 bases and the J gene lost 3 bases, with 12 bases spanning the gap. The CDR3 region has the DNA TGCGCCAGCAGCCCGGGGGACTTGCACACCGGGGAGCTGTTTTTT. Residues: CASSPGDLHTGELFF.

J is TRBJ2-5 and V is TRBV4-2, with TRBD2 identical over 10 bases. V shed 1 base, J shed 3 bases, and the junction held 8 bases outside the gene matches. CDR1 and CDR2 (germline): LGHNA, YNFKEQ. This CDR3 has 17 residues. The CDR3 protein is CASSQGSLAGREETQYF. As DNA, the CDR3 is TGTGCCAGCAGCCAAGGCTCACTAGCGGGGAGGGAAGAGACCCAGTACTTC.

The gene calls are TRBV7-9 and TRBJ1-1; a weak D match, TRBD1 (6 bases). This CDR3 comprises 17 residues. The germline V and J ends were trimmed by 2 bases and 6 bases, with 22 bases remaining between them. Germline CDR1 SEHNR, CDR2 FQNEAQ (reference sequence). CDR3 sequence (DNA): TGTGCCAGCAGCTTAAGAGGGTTAAACAGGGAGGCCCCTGAAGCTTTCTTT. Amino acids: CASSLRGLNREAPEAFF.

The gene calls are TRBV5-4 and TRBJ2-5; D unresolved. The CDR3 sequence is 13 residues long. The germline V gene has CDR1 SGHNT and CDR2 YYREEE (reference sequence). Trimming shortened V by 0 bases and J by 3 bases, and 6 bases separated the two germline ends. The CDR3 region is CASSLGSEETQYF. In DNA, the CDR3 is TGTGCCAGCAGCTTGGGATCGGAAGAGACCCAGTACTTC.

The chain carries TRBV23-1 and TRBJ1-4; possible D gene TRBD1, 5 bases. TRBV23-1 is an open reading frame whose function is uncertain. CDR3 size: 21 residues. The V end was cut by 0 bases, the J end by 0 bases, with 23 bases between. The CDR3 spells CASSQSPMTPPTVATNEKLFF. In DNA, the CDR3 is TGCGCCAGCAGTCAATCCCCTATGACGCCCCCGACAGTTGCAACTAATGAAAAACTGTTTTTT.

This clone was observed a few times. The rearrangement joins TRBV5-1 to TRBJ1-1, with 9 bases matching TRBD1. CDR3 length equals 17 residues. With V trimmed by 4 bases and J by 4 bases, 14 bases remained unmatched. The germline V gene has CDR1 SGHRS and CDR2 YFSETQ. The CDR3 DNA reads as TGCGCCAGCAGCCAGTACTACCCGACAGGGGGTACCACTGAAGCTTTCTTT. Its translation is CASSQYYPTGGTTEAFF.

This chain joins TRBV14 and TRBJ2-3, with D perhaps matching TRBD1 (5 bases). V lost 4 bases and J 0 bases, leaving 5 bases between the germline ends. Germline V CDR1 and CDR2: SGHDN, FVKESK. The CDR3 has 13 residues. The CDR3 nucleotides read TGTGCCAGCAGCCGACAGAGCACAGATACGCAGTATTTT. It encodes CASSRQSTDTQYF.

The CDR3: CAISAGQGDYGYTF. The DNA for the CDR3 is TGTGCCATCAGCGCCGGACAGGGAGACTATGGCTACACCTTC. The chain couples TRBV10-3 to TRBJ1-2; the match to TRBD1 covers 8 bases. The CDR3 spans 14 residues. V gave up 6 bases and J gave up 3 bases; unmatched junction bases: 6. Germline V gene data show CDR1 as ENHRY and CDR2 as SYGVKD.

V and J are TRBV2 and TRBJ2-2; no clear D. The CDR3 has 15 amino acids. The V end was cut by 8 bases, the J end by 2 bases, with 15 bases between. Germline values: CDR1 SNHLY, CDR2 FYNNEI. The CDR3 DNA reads TGTGCCAGCCGCAGCGCCGAATTCAACACCGGGGAGCTGTTTTTT. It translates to CASRSAEFNTGELFF.